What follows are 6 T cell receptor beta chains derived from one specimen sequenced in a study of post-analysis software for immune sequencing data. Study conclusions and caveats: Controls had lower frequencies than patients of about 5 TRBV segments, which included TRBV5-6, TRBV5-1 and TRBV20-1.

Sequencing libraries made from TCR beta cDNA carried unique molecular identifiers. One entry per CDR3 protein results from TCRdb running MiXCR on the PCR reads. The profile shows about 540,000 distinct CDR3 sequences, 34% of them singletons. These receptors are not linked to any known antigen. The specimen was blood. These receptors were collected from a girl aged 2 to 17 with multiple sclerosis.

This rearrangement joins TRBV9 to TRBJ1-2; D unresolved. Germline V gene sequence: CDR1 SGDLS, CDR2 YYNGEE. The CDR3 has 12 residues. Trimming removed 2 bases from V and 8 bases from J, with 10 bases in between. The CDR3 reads CASSVFRGGYTF. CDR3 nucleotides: TGTGCCAGCAGCGTTTTTAGAGGAGGCTACACCTTC.

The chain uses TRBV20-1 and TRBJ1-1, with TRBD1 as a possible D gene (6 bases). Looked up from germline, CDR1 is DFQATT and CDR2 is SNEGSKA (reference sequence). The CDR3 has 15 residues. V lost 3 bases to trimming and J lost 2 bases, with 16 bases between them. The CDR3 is CSARALEQGNTEAFF. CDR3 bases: TGCAGTGCTAGGGCCCTAGAACAGGGAAACACTGAAGCTTTCTTT.

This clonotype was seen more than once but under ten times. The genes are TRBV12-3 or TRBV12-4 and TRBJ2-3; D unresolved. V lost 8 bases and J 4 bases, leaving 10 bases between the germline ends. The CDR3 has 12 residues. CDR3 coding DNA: TGTGCCAGCGGAGAGCGCCCAGATACGCAGTATTTT. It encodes CASGERPDTQYF.

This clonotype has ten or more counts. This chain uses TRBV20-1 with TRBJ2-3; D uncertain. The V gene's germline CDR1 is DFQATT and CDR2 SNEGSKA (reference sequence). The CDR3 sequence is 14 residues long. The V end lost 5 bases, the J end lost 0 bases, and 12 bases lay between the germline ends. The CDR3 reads CSAFGPTSTDTQYF. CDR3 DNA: TGCAGTGCTTTCGGGCCCACGAGCACAGATACGCAGTATTTT.

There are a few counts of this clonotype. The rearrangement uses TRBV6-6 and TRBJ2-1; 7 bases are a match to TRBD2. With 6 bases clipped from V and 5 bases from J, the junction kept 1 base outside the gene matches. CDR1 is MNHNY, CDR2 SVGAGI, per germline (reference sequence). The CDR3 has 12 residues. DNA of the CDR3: TGTGCCAGCAGGCTAGCGGACAATGAGCAGTTCTTC. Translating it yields CASRLADNEQFF.

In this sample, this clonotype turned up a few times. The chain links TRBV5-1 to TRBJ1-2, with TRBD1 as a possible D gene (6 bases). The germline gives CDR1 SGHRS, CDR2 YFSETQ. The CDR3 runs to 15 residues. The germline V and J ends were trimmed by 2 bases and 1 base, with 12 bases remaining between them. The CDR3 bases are TGCGCCAGCAGCTTTTCAGGGGCTCTTAACTATGGCTACACCTTC. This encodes CASSFSGALNYGYTF.